This T cell receptor beta chain derives from a study of regulatory T cells in long-lasting Graves disease. The study, taken as a whole, reports: Persistent Graves' patients possessed reduced TCR diversity relative to recently diagnosed ones.

Arm-PCR with iRepertoire HTBI primers amplified the CDR3 regions for these TCR beta libraries. Using its own MiXCR run on the multiplex PCR reads, TCRdb lists one record per CDR3 protein. The sample contains approximately 540,000 distinct CDR3 sequences, more than 10% of which appear only once. Noted time point: newly diagnosed GD, antithyroid drugs for less than 3 months. Construction of the TCR library relied on RNA isolated from PBMCs. This clonotype was counted ten times or more. The antigen remains undetermined. The CDR3 is 13 amino acids. Germline values: CDR1 SGHTA, CDR2 FQGNSA. Trimming removed 1 base at V and 8 bases at J, with 11 bases between. This same sample was also part of a study on T cells in Graves' hyperthyroidism and ophthalmopathy. That work states: Patients aged 18 to 65 with hyperthyroidism were newly diagnosed, with duration under 2 months. Diagnostic assessment was based on clinical symptoms, serum thyroxine and TRAb, thyroid ultrasound and orbital computed tomography.

The sample was peripheral blood mononuclear cells (PBMCs), taken at new diagnosis, from a patient treated with antithyroid drugs. This chain uses TRBV7-2 with TRBJ1-2, with D possibly being TRBD1 (5 bases). The receptor comes from a woman aged 25 to 45 with Graves disease. The CDR3 spells CASSLGHGAGYTF. CDR3 DNA: TGTGCCAGCAGCTTAGGGCACGGGGCGGGCTACACCTTC.